This T cell receptor (beta chain) is drawn from a study of blood T cells in healthy people across ages. Together with a sample-barcoded 5' primer, a J-beta primer mix was included in a second PCR lasting roughly 6 to 12 cycles. Each TCR beta cDNA got a 12-nucleotide random molecular identifier. TCRdb re-called the 5' RACE reads with MiXCR, one entry per CDR3 protein. The data contain hundreds of thousands of distinct CDR3 sequences, about 27% of them seen just once; the ten biggest clones take up about 3.9%. The length of the CDR3 is 19 residues. Germline assignment: CDR1 SGHTA and CDR2 FQGNSA. Separately, the same data were catalogued under a study of T cells of mothers and their children.

The sequencing sample was made of blood. The V call is TRBV7-2, the J call TRBJ2-1; 7 nucleotides align to TRBD2. The J call may be in error: the DNA end matches TRBJ2-5 better. This sequence was found in a boy aged 2-15 years in good health. The CDR3 region is CASSLLTSRITSPQETQYF. CDR3 coding DNA: TGTGCCAGCAGCTTGTTGACTAGCCGCATAACTAGCCCACAAGAGACCCAGTACTTC.